This T cell receptor (beta chain) originates from a study of T cell repertoires in cytomegalovirus infection. Study details: Public signatures in TCR beta pointed to CMV infection and matching HLA type. Study-level findings and limits: There were carriers of CMV plus the relevant HLA, and cumulative public TCR beta family frequency identified them. Ex vivo responses were dominated by HLA-C-restricted CMV-specific TCR beta clonotypes.

As for this clonotype: The target antigen is unknown.

V lost 5 bases, J lost 0 bases, and 29 bases lay in between. The CDR3 is 21 residues long. Germline V gene data show CDR1 as MDHEN and CDR2 as SYDVKM. TCRdb independently ran MiXCR on the reads; one entry per CDR3 protein. This table has roughly 280,000 distinct CDR3 sequences, roughly 15% appearing once. J is TRBJ1-5 and V is TRBV28; D gene ambiguous. This sequence was found in a human donor in good health (CMV status not recorded). Some clones in this sample may be carry-over from other donors' samples. Sequencing input: PBMCs. The CDR3: CASSPRTGVHHHPSSNQPQHF. CDR3 nucleotide sequence: TGTGCCAGCAGTCCAAGAACGGGAGTACACCACCACCCATCTAGCAATCAGCCCCAGCATTTT. The whole variable domain, remainder taken from reference TRBV28 and TRBJ1-5, is DVKVTQSSRYLVKRTGEKVFLECVQDMDHENMFWYRQDPGLGLRLIYFSYDVKMKEKGDIPEGYSVSREKKERFSLILESASTNQTSMYLCASSPRTGVHHHPSSNQPQHFGDGTRLSIL.